The subject of this entry is one T cell receptor (beta chain). These data originate in a study of Graves' ophthalmopathy and Graves' hyperthyroidism. RNA transcripts were the source from which TCR beta CDR3 regions were amplified. Second-round multiplex PCR came after a first-round RT-PCR that employed HTBI primers. One entry per CDR3 protein results from TCRdb running MiXCR on the multiplex PCR reads. The sample carries 600,000 to 650,000 distinct CDR3 sequences, approximately 22% recorded once. V lost 7 bases and J 1 base, leaving 10 bases between the germline ends. The CDR3 is made up of 13 amino acids. Lactation, pregnancy, uncontrolled infections and other autoimmune diseases were all grounds for excluding patients.

This sequence was found in a woman aged 18-29 years with stable Graves' hyperthyroidism. Some clones in this sample may be carry-over from other donors' samples. Source material: peripheral blood. This chain uses TRBV12-3 or TRBV12-4 with TRBJ2-5; no clear D gene. In DNA form, the CDR3 reads TGTGCCAGCAACACGGACCTCCAAGAGACCCAGTACTTC. Translation gives CASNTDLQETQYF.